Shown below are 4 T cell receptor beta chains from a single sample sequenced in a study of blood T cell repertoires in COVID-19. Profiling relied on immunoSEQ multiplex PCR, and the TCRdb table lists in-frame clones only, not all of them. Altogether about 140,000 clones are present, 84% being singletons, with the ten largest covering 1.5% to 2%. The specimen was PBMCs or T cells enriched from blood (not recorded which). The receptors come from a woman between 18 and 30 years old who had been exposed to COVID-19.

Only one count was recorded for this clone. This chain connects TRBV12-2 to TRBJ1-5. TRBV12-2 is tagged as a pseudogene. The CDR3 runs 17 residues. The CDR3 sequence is CASRLRGHWDCNQPQHF. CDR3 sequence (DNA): TGTGCAAGTCGCTTAAGGGGTCATTGGGACTGCAATCAGCCCCAGCATTTT.

The chain's CDR3 is CASSLLAVWWNTGELFF. CDR3 coding DNA: TGTGCCAGCAGTTTGCTGGCCGTTTGGTGGAACACCGGGGAGCTGTTTTTT. The chain recombines TRBV27 with TRBJ2-2; D is unclear. Germline CDR1 MNHEY, CDR2 SMNVEV (reference sequence). Trimming took off 3 bases at V and 1 base at J, with 15 bases between the two ends. The CDR3 is 17 residues long.

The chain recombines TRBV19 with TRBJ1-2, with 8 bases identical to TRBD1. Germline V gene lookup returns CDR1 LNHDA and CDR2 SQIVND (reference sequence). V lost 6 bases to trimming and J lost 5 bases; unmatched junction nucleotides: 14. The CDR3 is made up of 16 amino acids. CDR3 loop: CASRMPQGERLYGYTF. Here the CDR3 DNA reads TGTGCCAGTAGAATGCCACAGGGGGAGAGGCTATATGGCTACACCTTC.

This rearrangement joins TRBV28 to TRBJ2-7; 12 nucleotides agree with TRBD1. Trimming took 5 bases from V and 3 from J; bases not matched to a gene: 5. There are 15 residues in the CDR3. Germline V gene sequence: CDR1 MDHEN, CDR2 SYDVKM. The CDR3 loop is CASSARDRGLYEQYF. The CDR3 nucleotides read TGTGCCAGCAGTGCCCGGGACAGGGGGCTCTACGAGCAGTACTTC. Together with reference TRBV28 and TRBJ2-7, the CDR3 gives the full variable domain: DVKVTQSSRYLVKRTGEKVFLECVQDMDHENMFWYRQDPGLGLRLIYFSYDVKMKEKGDIPEGYSVSREKKERFSLILESASTNQTSMYLCASSARDRGLYEQYFGPGTRLTVT.